This T cell receptor beta chain derives from a study of blood T cell repertoires in COVID-19. Overall study: Sources were T cells, B-cell-depleted T cells, or PBMCs; the material itself was cDNA or gDNA.

Original methodology: Scientists estimated how many nucleated cells there were by amplifying reference gene primers. Measured with immunoSEQ multiplex PCR; TCRdb has only the in-frame clones, and not every one. The DNA gave D and trimming, while V, J and clone size come from that table. This repertoire shows roughly 250,000 clones, about 89% found once; its top ten account for 8.8%. Germline CDR1 LGHDT, CDR2 YNNKEL (reference sequence). This CDR3 is 17 amino acids long. Losses at the gene ends were 1 base for V and 4 bases for J; bases not matched to a gene: 11. The participants were between roughly 18 and 89 years old and came from about two dozen US areas. Either two negative PCRs, clearance, or symptom resolution qualified Cohort 3 donors as recovered.

The chain recombines TRBV3-1 (or the pseudogene TRBV3-2) with TRBJ2-3, with TRBD1 matching over 7 bases. The sequenced sample consisted of PBMCs or T cells enriched from blood (not recorded which). This sequence was found in a man between 40 and 49 years old who had recovered from COVID-19. The CDR3 loop reads CASSQVRKGTGADTQYF. CDR3 bases: TGTGCCAGCAGCCAAGTTCGGAAGGGTACAGGGGCAGATACGCAGTATTTT.